Below are 10 T cell receptor beta chains sequenced from a single sample in a study of T cells expressing NK-cell markers. No DNA is given; TCRdb re-called the 5' RACE reads and lists each CDR3 protein once. This table holds about 260,000 distinct CDR3 sequences. What was sequenced was blood T cells: a sorted CD56 or NKG2C T cell subset, CD4+ or CD8+ T cells, or bulk PBMC T cells (not recorded which). Receptors originate from a man between 18 and 35 years old in good health.

The gene calls are TRBV12-3 or TRBV12-4 and TRBJ2-1; the TCRdb D gene call, TRBD1, has no DNA to confirm it. This CDR3 region has 15 residues. CDR3 residues: CASSSPGRAYNEQFF.

The chain links TRBV7-2 to TRBJ2-5; the D call of TRBD1 rests on TCRdb alone, since no DNA is present to check it. This CDR3 spans 13 amino acids. The V gene's germline CDR1 is SGHTA and CDR2 FQGNSA. The CDR3 here is CASNGGLRETQYF.

The genes are TRBV20-1 and TRBJ2-3; TCRdb's D call, TRBD2, is unchecked because there is no DNA. The CDR3 is 16 residues long. Looked up from germline, CDR1 is DFQATT and CDR2 is SNEGSKA (reference sequence). The CDR3 protein is CSGTTWAGGSTDTQYF.

The chain links TRBV7-9 to TRBJ2-3; TCRdb lists TRBD2, though no DNA is available to test this call. Looked up from germline, CDR1 is SEHNR and CDR2 is FQNEAQ (reference sequence). This CDR3 region has 14 residues. CDR3: CASSEGLPADTQYF.

The V and J genes are TRBV12-3 or TRBV12-4 and TRBJ2-1; TCRdb calls TRBD2, which cannot be checked without DNA. The CDR3 contains 13 residues. The CDR3 protein is CASSTRNYNEQFF.

This chain uses TRBV7-2 with TRBJ2-7; TCRdb selects TRBD1, and the lack of DNA leaves this call unchecked. Per germline, CDR1 SGHTA and CDR2 FQGNSA. The CDR3 sequence is 15 residues long. CDR3 in amino acids: CASSLSTGLAYEQYF.

The chain recombines TRBV9 with TRBJ2-7. Germline V gene lookup returns CDR1 SGDLS and CDR2 YYNGEE. This CDR3 has 13 residues. CDR3 region: CASSVAPTYEQYF.

V is TRBV12-3 or TRBV12-4 and J is TRBJ2-7; TCRdb names TRBD2, which stays unverified in the absence of DNA. The CDR3 is made up of 15 amino acids. The CDR3 sequence: CASSGGTSPFYEQYF.

The chain uses TRBV6-1 and TRBJ2-7; the D call from TCRdb, TRBD2, cannot be confirmed without DNA. From germline, CDR1 is MNHNS and CDR2 SASEGT. CDR3 length: 14 residues. The CDR3 sequence: CASSEVEGIYEQYF.

The chain links TRBV5-1 to TRBJ1-6. The CDR3 totals 14 residues. Germline-derived CDR1 and CDR2 are SGHRS and YFSETQ. CDR3 sequence reads: CASSLDGKNSPLHF.